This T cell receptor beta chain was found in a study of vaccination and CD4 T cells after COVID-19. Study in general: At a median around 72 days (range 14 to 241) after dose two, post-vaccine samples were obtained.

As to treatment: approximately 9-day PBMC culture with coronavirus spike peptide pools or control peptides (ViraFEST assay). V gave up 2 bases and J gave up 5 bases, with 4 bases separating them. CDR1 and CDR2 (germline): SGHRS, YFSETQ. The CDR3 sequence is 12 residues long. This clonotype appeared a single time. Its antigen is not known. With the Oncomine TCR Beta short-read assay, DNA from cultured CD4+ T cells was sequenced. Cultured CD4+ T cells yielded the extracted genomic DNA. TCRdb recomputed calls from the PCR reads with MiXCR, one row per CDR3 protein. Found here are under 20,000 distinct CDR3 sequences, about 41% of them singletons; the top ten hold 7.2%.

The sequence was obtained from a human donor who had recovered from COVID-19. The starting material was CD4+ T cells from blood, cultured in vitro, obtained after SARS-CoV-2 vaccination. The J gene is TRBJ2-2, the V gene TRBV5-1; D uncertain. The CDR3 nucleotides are TGCGCCAGCAGCTTTCAGACCGGGGAGCTGTTTTTT. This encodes CASSFQTGELFF.